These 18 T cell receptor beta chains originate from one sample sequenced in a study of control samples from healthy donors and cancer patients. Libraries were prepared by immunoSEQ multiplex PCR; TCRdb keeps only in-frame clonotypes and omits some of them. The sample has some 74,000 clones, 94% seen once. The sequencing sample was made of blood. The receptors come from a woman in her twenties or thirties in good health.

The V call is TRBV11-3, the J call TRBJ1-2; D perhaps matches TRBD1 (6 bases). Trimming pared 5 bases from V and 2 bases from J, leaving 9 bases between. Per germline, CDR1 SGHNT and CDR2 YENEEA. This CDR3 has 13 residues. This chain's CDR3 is CASSQGQNYGYTF. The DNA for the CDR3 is TGTGCCAGCAGCCAAGGACAGAACTATGGCTACACCTTC.

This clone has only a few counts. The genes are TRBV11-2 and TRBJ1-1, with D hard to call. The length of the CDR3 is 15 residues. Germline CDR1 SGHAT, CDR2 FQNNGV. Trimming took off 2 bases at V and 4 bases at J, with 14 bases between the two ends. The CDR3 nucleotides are TGTGCCAGCAGCTTACCGAGAGTGAGATTCACTGAAGCTTTCTTT. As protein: CASSLPRVRFTEAFF.

CDR3 sequence reads: CASRRGGTSTDTQYF. The CDR3 nucleotides read TGTGCCAGCAGACGCGGGGGGACGAGCACAGATACGCAGTATTTT. V is TRBV6-5 and J is TRBJ2-3; the match to TRBD2 covers 8 bases. J was trimmed by 0 bases and V by 6 bases; bases with no gene match: 5. The CDR3 extends over 15 amino acids. Germline V gene data show CDR1 as MNHEY and CDR2 as SVGAGI.

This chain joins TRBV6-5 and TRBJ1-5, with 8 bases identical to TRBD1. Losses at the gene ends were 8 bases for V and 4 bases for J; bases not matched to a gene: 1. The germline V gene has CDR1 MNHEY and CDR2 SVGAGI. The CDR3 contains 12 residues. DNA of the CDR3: TGTGCCAGCCGGGACAGGAATCAGCCCCAGCATTTT. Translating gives CASRDRNQPQHF.

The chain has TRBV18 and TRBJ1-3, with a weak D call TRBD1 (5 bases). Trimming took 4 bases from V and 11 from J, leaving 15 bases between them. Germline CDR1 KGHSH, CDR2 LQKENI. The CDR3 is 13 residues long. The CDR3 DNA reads TGTGCCAGCTCACGGGCCAACCGGGACCCCATATATTTT. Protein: CASSRANRDPIYF.

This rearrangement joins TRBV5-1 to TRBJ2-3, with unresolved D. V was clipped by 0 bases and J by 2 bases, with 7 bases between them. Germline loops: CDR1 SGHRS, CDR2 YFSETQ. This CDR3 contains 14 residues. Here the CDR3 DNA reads TGCGCCAGCAGCTTGGTGGGCTACACAGATACGCAGTATTTT. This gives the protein CASSLVGYTDTQYF.

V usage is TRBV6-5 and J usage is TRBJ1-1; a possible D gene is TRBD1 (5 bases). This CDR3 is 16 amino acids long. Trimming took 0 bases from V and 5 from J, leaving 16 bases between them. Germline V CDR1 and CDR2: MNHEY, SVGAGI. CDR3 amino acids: CASSYSIGDRGTEAFF. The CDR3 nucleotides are TGTGCCAGCAGTTACTCAATCGGGGACCGGGGAACTGAAGCTTTCTTT.

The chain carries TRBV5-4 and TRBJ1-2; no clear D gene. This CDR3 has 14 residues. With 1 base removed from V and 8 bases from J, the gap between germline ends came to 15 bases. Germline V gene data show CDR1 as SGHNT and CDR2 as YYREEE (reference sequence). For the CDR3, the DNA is TGTGCCAGCAGCTTGTACGATAGGACGAGAGGCTACACCTTC. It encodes CASSLYDRTRGYTF.

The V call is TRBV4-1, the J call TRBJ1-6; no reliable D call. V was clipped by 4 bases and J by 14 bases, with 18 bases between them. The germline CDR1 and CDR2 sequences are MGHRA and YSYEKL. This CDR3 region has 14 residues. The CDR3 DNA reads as TGCGCCAGCAGCCCTCCGGGTCCCCAATTCACCCTCCACTTT. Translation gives CASSPPGPQFTLHF.

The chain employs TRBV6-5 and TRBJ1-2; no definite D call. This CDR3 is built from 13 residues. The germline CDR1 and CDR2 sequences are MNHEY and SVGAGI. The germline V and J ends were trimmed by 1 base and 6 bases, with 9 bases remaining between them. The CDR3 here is CASSYFSRDGYTF. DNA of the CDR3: TGTGCCAGCAGTTACTTTTCAAGAGATGGCTACACCTTC.

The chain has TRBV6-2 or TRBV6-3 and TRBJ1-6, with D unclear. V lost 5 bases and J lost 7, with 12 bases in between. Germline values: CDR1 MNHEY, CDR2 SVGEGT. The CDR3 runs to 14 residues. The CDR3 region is CASSAGQSNSPLHF. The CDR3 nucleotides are TGTGCCAGCAGTGCCGGGCAGTCAAATTCACCCCTCCACTTT.

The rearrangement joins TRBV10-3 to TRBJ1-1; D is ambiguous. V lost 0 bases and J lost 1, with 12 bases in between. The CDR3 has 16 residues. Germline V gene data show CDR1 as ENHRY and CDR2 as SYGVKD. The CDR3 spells CAISESGQVTNTEAFF. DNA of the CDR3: TGTGCCATCAGTGAGTCTGGGCAGGTGACGAACACTGAAGCTTTCTTT.

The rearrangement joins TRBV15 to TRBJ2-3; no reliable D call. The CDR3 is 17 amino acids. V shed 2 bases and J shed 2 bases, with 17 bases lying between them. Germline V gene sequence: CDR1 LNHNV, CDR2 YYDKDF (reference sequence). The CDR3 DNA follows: TGTGCCACCAGCAGATCACGGGTACTCTACAACACAGATACGCAGTATTTT. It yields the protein CATSRSRVLYNTDTQYF.

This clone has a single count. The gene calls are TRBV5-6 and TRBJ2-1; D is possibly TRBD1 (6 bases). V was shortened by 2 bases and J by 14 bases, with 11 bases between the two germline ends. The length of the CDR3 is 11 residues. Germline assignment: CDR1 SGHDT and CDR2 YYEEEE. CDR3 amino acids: CASSFRGIKFF. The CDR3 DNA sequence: TGTGCCAGCAGCTTCAGGGGAATCAAGTTCTTC. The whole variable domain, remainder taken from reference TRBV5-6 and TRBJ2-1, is DAGVTQSPTHLIKTRGQQVTLRCSPKSGHDTVSWYQQALGQGPQFIFQYYEEEERQRGNFPDRFSGHQFPNYSSELNVNALLLGDSALYLCASSFRGIKFFGPGTRLTVL.

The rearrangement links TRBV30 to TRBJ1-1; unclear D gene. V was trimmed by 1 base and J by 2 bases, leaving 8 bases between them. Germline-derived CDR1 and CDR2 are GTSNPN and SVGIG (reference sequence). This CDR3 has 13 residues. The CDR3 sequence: CAWSATINTEAFF. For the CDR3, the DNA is TGTGCCTGGAGTGCAACAATAAACACTGAAGCTTTCTTT.

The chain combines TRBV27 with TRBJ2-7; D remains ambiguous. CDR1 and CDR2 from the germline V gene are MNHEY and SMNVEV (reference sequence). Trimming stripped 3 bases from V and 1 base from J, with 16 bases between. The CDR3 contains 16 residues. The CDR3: CASSLTGLLESYEQYF. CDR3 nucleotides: TGTGCCAGCAGTTTGACGGGTTTACTGGAATCCTACGAGCAGTACTTC.

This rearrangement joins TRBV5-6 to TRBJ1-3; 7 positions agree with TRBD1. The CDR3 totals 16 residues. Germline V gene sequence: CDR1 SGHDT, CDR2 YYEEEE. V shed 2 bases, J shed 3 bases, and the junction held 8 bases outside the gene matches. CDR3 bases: TGTGCCAGCAGCTTATTTGGGCAGGGGGATGGAAACACCATATATTTT. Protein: CASSLFGQGDGNTIYF.

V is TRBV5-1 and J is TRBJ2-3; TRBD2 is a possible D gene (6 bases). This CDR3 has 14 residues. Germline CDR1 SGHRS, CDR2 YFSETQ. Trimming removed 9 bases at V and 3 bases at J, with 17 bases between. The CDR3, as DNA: TGCGCCACGAGCCGGGCCGCGGGGACAGATACGCAGTATTTT. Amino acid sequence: CATSRAAGTDTQYF.